The clone carrying this TCR beta chain occurred a few times. This sample stems from a study of T-cell reconstitution after alpha-beta-depleted transplantation in children. The TCRbeta library was prepared with unique molecular identifiers. MiXCR, applied by TCRdb to the PCR reads, yields one record per CDR3 protein. Of roughly 300,000 distinct CDR3 sequences in the sample, 9% to 12% were seen once. The CDR3 has 16 residues. Germline values: CDR1 SGHRS, CDR2 YFSETQ. The V and J ends lost 0 bases and 3 bases respectively, with 13 bases between them. The sequencing used PBMCs from the stem cell graft donor, collected from the stem cell graft. The receptor was derived from a human donor who donated a stem cell graft to a child with acute lymphoblastic leukemia. V is TRBV5-1 and J is TRBJ2-1; no clear D. CDR3 DNA sequence: TGCGCCAGCAGCTTGGATGGCGTTAACATCTACAATGAGCAGTTCTTC. Residues: CASSLDGVNIYNEQFF. Looking up the rest from reference TRBV5-1 and TRBJ2-1 gives the full variable domain: KAGVTQTPRYLIKTRGQQVTLSCSPISGHRSVSWYQQTPGQGLQFLFEYFSETQRNKGNFPGRFSGRQFSNSRSEMNVSTLELGDSALYLCASSLDGVNIYNEQFFGPGTRLTVL.